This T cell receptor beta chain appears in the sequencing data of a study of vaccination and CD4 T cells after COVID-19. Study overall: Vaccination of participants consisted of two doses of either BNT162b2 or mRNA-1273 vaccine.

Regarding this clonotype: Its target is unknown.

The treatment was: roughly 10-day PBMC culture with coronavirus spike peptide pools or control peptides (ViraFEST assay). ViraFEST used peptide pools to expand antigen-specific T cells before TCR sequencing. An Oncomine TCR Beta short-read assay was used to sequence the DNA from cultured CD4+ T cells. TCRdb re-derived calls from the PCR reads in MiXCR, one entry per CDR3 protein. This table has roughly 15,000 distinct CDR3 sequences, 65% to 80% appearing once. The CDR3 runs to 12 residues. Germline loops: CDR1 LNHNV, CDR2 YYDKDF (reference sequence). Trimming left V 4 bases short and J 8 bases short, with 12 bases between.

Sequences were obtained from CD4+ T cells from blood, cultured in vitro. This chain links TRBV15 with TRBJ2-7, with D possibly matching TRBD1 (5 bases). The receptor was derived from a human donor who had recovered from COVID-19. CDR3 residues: CATSTRTSQQYF. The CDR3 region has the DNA TGTGCCACCAGCACCAGGACAAGCCAGCAGTACTTC. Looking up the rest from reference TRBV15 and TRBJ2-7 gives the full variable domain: DAMVIQNPRYQVTQFGKPVTLSCSQTLNHNVMYWYQQKSSQAPKLLFHYYDKDFNNEADTPDNFQSRRPNTSFCFLDIRSPGLGDTAMYLCATSTRTSQQYFGPGTRLTVT.